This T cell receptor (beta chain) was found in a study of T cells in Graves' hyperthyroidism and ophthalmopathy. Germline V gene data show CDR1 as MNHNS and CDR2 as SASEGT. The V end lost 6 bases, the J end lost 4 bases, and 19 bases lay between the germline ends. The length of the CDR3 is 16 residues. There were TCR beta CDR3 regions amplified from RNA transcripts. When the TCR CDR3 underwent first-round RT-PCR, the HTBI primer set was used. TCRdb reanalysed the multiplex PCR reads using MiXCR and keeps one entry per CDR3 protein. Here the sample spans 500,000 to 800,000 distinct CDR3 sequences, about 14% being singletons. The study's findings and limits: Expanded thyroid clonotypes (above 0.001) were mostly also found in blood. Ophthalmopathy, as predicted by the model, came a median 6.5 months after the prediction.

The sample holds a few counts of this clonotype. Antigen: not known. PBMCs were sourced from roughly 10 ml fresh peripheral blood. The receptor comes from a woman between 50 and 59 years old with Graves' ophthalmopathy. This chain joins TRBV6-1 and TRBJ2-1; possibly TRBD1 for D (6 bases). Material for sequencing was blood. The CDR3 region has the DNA TGTGCCAGCAGGAAGGACAGCCAACGAACTTACAATGAGCAGTTCTTC. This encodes CASRKDSQRTYNEQFF.